A selection of T cell receptor beta chains follows, all from one sample in a study of T-cell reconstitution after alpha-beta-depleted transplantation in children. TCRdb re-analysed the PCR reads in MiXCR, keeping a single row per CDR3 protein. The sample lists about 490,000 distinct CDR3 sequences; roughly a tenth were seen once. The material sequenced was PBMCs, taken before TCRalphabeta/CD19-depleted stem cell transplant. Every receptor here comes from a child aged 2-15 years with inherited bone marrow failure, due to receive a stem cell transplant. Each CDR3 is given with its conserved first and last residue. D genes are given only for firm matches. The listing skips clone size in some rows; elsewhere it reads once, few, many or a size class.

. | many | TRBJ2-7 | TRBV20-1 | CSASYGAYEQYF | TGCAGTGCTAGCTACGGAGCCTACGAGCAGTACTTC
. | many | TRBJ2-5 | TRBV20-1 | CSALHRQETQYF | TGCAGTGCCCTACATCGGCAAGAGACCCAGTACTTC
. | many | TRBJ2-5 | TRBV24-1 | CATSDGGEETQYF | TGTGCCACCAGCGATGGGGGAGAGGAGACCCAGTACTTC
. | many | TRBJ2-1 | TRBV7-8 | CASSGTTYNEQFF | TGTGCCAGCAGCGGCACTACATACAATGAGCAGTTCTTC
. | many | TRBJ1-2 | TRBV27 | CASSYSIGTVNYGYTF | TGTGCCAGCAGTTACTCTATCGGGACGGTCAACTATGGCTACACCTTC
. | many | TRBJ1-1 | TRBV20-1 | CSASWDGNTEAFF | TGCAGTGCTAGTTGGGACGGAAACACTGAAGCTTTCTTT
TRBD2 | many | TRBJ2-7 | TRBV6-5 | CASSYPGLAGTYEQYF | TGTGCCAGCAGTTACCCGGGACTAGCGGGAACCTACGAGCAGTACTTC
. | . | TRBJ2-2 | TRBV5-1 | CASSPAVLGFLTGELFF | TGCGCCAGCAGCCCGGCGGTCCTAGGGTTCCTCACCGGGGAGCTGTTTTTT
TRBD2 | many | TRBJ2-3 | TRBV12-3/TRBV12-4 | CASGSGRAPTDTQYF | TGTGCCAGCGGTAGCGGGAGGGCCCCCACAGATACGCAGTATTTT
. | many | TRBJ2-1 | TRBV12-3/TRBV12-4 | CASSPQTGGPYYNEQFF | TGTGCCAGCAGTCCCCAGACTGGGGGCCCTTACTACAATGAGCAGTTCTTC
. | few | TRBJ2-1 | TRBV6-5 | CASSYSSQPYYNEQFF | TGTGCCAGCAGTTACTCGTCGCAGCCCTACTACAATGAGCAGTTCTTC
. | few | TRBJ2-3 | TRBV6-2/TRBV6-3 | CASSYAPTSTGLRSRDTQYF | TGTGCCAGCAGTTACGCCCCAACTTCAACCGGCCTGAGATCCCGCGATACGCAGTATTTT
. | many | TRBJ1-1 | TRBV20-1 | CSAPYAKISEAFF | TGCAGTGCTCCATACGCGAAAATCTCTGAAGCTTTCTTT
. | many | TRBJ1-1 | TRBV5-1 | CASSFGTVPMNTEAFF | TGCGCCAGCAGCTTCGGGACGGTTCCTATGAACACTGAAGCTTTCTTT